Presented here are 5 T cell receptor beta chains from one specimen sequenced in a study of shared clonotypes between healthy human individuals. The naive CD8 subset, CD45RO-negative cells positively selected for CCR7, excluded terminally differentiated effector memory CD45RA+ cells. Assay used: immunoSEQ multiplex PCR; TCRdb lists only in-frame clones, some missing. The sample carries 550,000 to 650,000 clones, 95% to 97% recorded once. The source material was naive CD8+ T cells sorted from blood. These TCRs come from a woman in her twenties or thirties in good health.

The rearrangement uses TRBV2 and TRBJ2-7; TRBD2 matches at 12 bases. The CDR3 is 15 amino acids. The trim removed 7 bases at V and 4 bases at J, leaving 8 bases unmatched. CDR1 and CDR2 (germline): SNHLY, FYNNEI. The CDR3 loop is CASTLGTSGLYEQYF. Written as DNA, the CDR3 is TGTGCCAGCACCCTTGGGACTAGCGGGCTATACGAGCAGTACTTC.

V and J are TRBV21-1 and TRBJ2-3. TRBV21-1 constitutes a pseudogene. This CDR3 has 13 residues. The CDR3 sequence is CASSKEAGGTQYF. The CDR3 DNA sequence: TGTGCCAGCAGCAAAGAGGCAGGCGGTACGCAGTATTTT.

This chain joins TRBV29-1 and TRBJ2-1; TRBD2 aligns across 9 bases. V was clipped by 4 bases and J by 5 bases; unmatched bases: 3. The germline V gene has CDR1 SQVTM and CDR2 ANQGSEA. The CDR3 totals 13 residues. As DNA, the CDR3 is TGCAGCGTTGGCCCTAGCGGGGACAATGAGCAGTTCTTC. The encoded protein is CSVGPSGDNEQFF.

V gene TRBV5-1 combines with J gene TRBJ2-7, with D perhaps matching TRBD2 (5 bases). The CDR3 extends over 15 amino acids. V lost 0 bases, J lost 2 bases, and 12 bases lay in between. CDR1 SGHRS and CDR2 YFSETQ come from the germline V gene. This chain's CDR3 is CASSLDGEGAYEQYF. The CDR3, as DNA: TGCGCCAGCAGCTTGGACGGGGAAGGAGCCTACGAGCAGTACTTC.

This chain links TRBV4-1 with TRBJ1-1, with a tentative D call TRBD1 (6 bases). From germline, CDR1 is MGHRA and CDR2 YSYEKL. The germline V and J ends were trimmed by 0 bases and 0 bases, with 14 bases remaining between them. CDR3 length: 17 amino acids. CDR3 bases: TGCGCCAGCAGCCAAGAGGGCAGGGGTTCCATGAACACTGAAGCTTTCTTT. As protein: CASSQEGRGSMNTEAFF.